This T cell receptor beta chain was retrieved from a study of T cells in localized non-small cell lung cancer. About this clone itself: The target antigen is unknown.

Only in-frame clones appear in the TCRdb table, and some are missing; sequencing was by immunoSEQ multiplex PCR. The sample includes about 75,000 clones, over 75% of them seen just once. The CDR3 is 14 residues long. Trimming removed 6 bases from V and 1 base from J, with 11 bases in between. Germline V gives CDR1 SGDLS, CDR2 YYNGEE. General study findings and limits: Longer overall survival was linked to higher blood T cell density. The study sequenced only one region of the tumor. As a result, intratumor heterogeneity could not be excluded and remains possible. Researchers found a median around 57 of the top 100 tumor clones in adjacent lung. Among the tissues sampled, uninvolved adjacent lung had the highest T cell clonality, above tumor.

This TCR derives from a female donor over 55 with stage I lung adenocarcinoma. Sequencing used peripheral blood, obtained before any cancer treatment. This chain uses TRBV9 with TRBJ1-3; unclear D gene. CDR3 amino acids: CASTSTNSGNTIYF. CDR3 DNA: TGTGCCAGCACCTCCACCAATTCTGGAAACACCATATATTTT.